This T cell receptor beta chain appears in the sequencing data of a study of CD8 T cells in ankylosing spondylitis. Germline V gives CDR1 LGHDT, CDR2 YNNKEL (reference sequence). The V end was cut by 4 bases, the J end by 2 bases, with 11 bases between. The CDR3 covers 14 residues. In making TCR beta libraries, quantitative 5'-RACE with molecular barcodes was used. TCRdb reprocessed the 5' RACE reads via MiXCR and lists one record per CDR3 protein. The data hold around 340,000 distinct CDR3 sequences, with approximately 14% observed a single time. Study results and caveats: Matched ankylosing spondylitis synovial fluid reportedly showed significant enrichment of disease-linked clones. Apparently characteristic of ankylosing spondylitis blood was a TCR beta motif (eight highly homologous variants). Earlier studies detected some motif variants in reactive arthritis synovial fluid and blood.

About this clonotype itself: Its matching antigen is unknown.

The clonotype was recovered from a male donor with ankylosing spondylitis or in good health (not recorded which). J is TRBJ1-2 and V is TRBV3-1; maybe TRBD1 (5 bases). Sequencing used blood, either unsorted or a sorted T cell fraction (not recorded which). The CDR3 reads CASSPRDGNYGYTF. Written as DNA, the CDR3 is TGTGCCAGCAGCCCTCGGGACGGGAACTATGGCTACACCTTC.